These 25 T cell receptor beta chains came from one sample sequenced in a study of OX40 agonist ivuxolimab in advanced cancers. Method: immunoSEQ multiplex PCR; TCRdb's copy keeps in-frame clones and lacks some. In the table there are some 140,000 clones, roughly nine tenths of which are singletons. This specimen consisted of CD4+ or CD8+ T cells sorted from blood, obtained in a trial of the OX40 agonist ivuxolimab. The receptors derive from an adult with an advanced solid tumor such as melanoma, head and neck, liver or kidney cancer.

This chain joins TRBV4-1 and TRBJ1-2; D gene unclear. In germline, CDR1 is MGHRA, CDR2 YSYEKL. Trimming removed 0 bases from V and 4 bases from J, with 9 bases in between. The CDR3 sequence is 14 residues long. CDR3 in amino acids: CASSQDLAGYGYTF. The DNA for the CDR3 is TGCGCCAGCAGCCAAGATCTGGCGGGCTATGGCTACACCTTC.

Note on this clone: At the DNA level, this CDR3 is encoded by other sequences in the same sample as well. The V gene is TRBV28, the J gene TRBJ2-7; possibly TRBD2 for D (5 bases). The CDR3 runs to 12 residues. The germline V gene has CDR1 MDHEN and CDR2 SYDVKM. The V gene lost 7 bases and the J gene lost 2 bases, with 9 bases spanning the gap. The CDR3 region is CASTSGPYEQYF. The CDR3 coding sequence is TGTGCCAGCACAAGCGGACCCTACGAGCAGTACTTC. Full variable domain (remainder filled in from reference TRBV28 and TRBJ2-7): DVKVTQSSRYLVKRTGEKVFLECVQDMDHENMFWYRQDPGLGLRLIYFSYDVKMKEKGDIPEGYSVSREKKERFSLILESASTNQTSMYLCASTSGPYEQYFGPGTRLTVT.

The gene calls are TRBV9 and TRBJ2-7, with D possibly called TRBD1 or TRBD2 (6 bases each). The CDR3 runs to 14 residues. Germline assignment: CDR1 SGDLS and CDR2 YYNGEE. Trimming removed 3 bases at V and 3 bases at J, with 13 bases between. For the CDR3, the DNA is TGTGCCAGCAGCGAGGGGGGATTCGGCTACGAGCAGTACTTC. Translated: CASSEGGFGYEQYF.

The chain recombines TRBV10-3 with TRBJ2-5; TRBD2 might be the D (5 bases). This CDR3 region has 13 residues. Between the trimmed V and J ends, which lost 2 bases and 1 base, there was a span of 5 bases. The germline V gene has CDR1 ENHRY and CDR2 SYGVKD. The CDR3 DNA reads as TGTGCCATCAGTGAGCGGGGCCAAGAGACCCAGTACTTC. Its protein is CAISERGQETQYF.

This chain connects TRBV5-1 to TRBJ2-7; TRBD1 aligns across 10 bases. The CDR3 runs to 15 residues. Germline lookup yields CDR1 SGHRS and CDR2 YFSETQ. Trimming at V came to 0 bases and at J to 6 bases, leaving 6 bases not matched to a gene. CDR3 in DNA: TGCGCCAGCAGCTTGGGACAGGGGGCGTCCCTCGAGCAGTACTTC. Amino acid sequence: CASSLGQGASLEQYF.

This chain connects TRBV5-4 to TRBJ2-3, with TRBD2 identical over 8 bases. This CDR3 contains 18 residues. Per germline, CDR1 SGHNT and CDR2 YYREEE (reference sequence). V shed 1 base and J 0 bases; nucleotides not matched to a gene: 10. For the CDR3, the DNA is TGTGCCAGCAGCTTGCCCAGCGGGGGCCGGCGAAGCACAGATACGCAGTATTTT. Translation gives CASSLPSGGRRSTDTQYF.

This chain uses TRBV7-6 with TRBJ2-2; TRBD2 agrees at 7 bases. Germline CDR1 SGHVS, CDR2 FNYEAQ. The V gene end was trimmed by 2 bases and the J gene end by 4 bases; junction bases not matched to a gene: 4. The CDR3 has 15 residues. The CDR3 nucleotides are TGTGCCAGCAGCTTAATGGGGGGGAGCACCGGGGAGCTGTTTTTT. This codes for CASSLMGGSTGELFF.

J is TRBJ2-2 and V is TRBV19, with a tentative D call TRBD1 (5 bases). Per germline, CDR1 LNHDA and CDR2 SQIVND (reference sequence). Deletions cut 7 bases from V and 10 bases from J, with 22 bases between. The CDR3 runs to 15 residues. This chain's CDR3 is CASTLQAMTSSELFF. CDR3 DNA: TGTGCCAGTACCTTACAGGCGATGACTTCCTCGGAGCTGTTTTTT.

The chain employs TRBV5-1 and TRBJ2-5; 7 bases are shared with TRBD2. The CDR3 sequence is 14 residues long. CDR1 and CDR2 from the germline V gene are SGHRS and YFSETQ. The V and J ends lost 3 bases and 3 bases, in that order; junction bases with no gene match: 5. This chain's CDR3 is CASSWLAGEETQYF. The CDR3 DNA reads TGCGCCAGCAGCTGGTTGGCGGGGGAAGAGACCCAGTACTTC.

The chain employs TRBV13 and TRBJ2-5; tentatively, D is TRBD2 (5 bases). Gene TRBJ2-7 matches the end of the DNA better, so the J call may be wrong. The CDR3 extends over 18 amino acids. CDR1 PRHDT and CDR2 FYEKMQ come from the germline V gene (reference sequence). The CDR3 loop is CASSLVTSRTTKTYEQYF. The DNA for the CDR3 is TGTGCCAGCAGCTTAGTAACTAGTCGTACTACTAAGACCTACGAGCAGTACTTC.

This chain joins TRBV5-1 and TRBJ2-7; D not certain. Trimming shortened V by 8 bases and J by 2 bases, and 11 bases separated the two germline ends. The germline V gene has CDR1 SGHRS and CDR2 YFSETQ. There are 12 residues in the CDR3. The CDR3 loop reads CASSPDTYEQYF. The DNA of the CDR3 is TGCGCCAGTAGCCCTGATACCTACGAGCAGTACTTC.

For this clone: Other DNA sequences in this specimen translate into the identical CDR3. The chain uses TRBV11-3 and TRBJ1-5; maybe TRBD1 (6 bases). Germline V gives CDR1 SGHNT, CDR2 YENEEA. Trimming cost V 2 bases and J 4 bases, with 6 bases left between them. The length of the CDR3 is 13 residues. The CDR3 here is CASSLTGNQPQHF. As DNA, the CDR3 is TGTGCCAGCAGCTTAACAGGGAATCAGCCCCAGCATTTT.

This chain links TRBV5-4 with TRBJ2-7; maybe TRBD1 (5 bases). V lost 0 bases and J 2 bases, leaving 12 bases between the germline ends. The CDR3 runs 15 residues. The germline V gene encodes CDR1 SGHNT and CDR2 YYREEE (reference sequence). The CDR3 DNA reads TGTGCCAGCAGCTTGGTGCAGGGTATAACCTACGAGCAGTACTTC. It yields the protein CASSLVQGITYEQYF.

This chain links TRBV2 with TRBJ1-5, with a possible D match to TRBD1 (6 bases). Germline V lookup: CDR1 SNHLY, CDR2 FYNNEI. Trimming removed 3 bases at V and 11 bases at J, with 11 bases between. This CDR3 is 12 amino acids long. The chain's CDR3 is CASSEQGSSQHF. The CDR3 nucleotides read TGTGCCAGCAGTGAGCAGGGGTCGTCCCAGCATTTT.

The chain combines TRBV6-6 with TRBJ1-1; D gene uncertain. CDR1 and CDR2 from the germline V gene are MNHNY and SVGAGI (reference sequence). The CDR3 is made up of 14 amino acids. Trimming took off 0 bases at V and 4 bases at J, with 9 bases between the two ends. The CDR3 region is CASSYSTGVTEAFF. The CDR3 bases are TGTGCCAGCAGTTACTCGACCGGAGTCACTGAAGCTTTCTTT.

The CDR3 DNA is TGTGCCATCAGTGAGTACAGCGGCTACACCTTC. Translated, it gives CAISEYSGYTF. The V call is TRBV10-3, the J call TRBJ1-2, with D hard to call. Germline V lookup: CDR1 ENHRY, CDR2 SYGVKD. The V gene lost 1 base and the J gene lost 8 bases, with 5 bases spanning the gap. CDR3 length equals 11 residues.

The V call is TRBV15, the J call TRBJ2-7, with D possibly being TRBD1 (5 bases). This CDR3 region has 15 residues. V shed 2 bases and J shed 0 bases, with 11 bases lying between them. From germline, CDR1 is LNHNV and CDR2 YYDKDF (reference sequence). CDR3 in amino acids: CATSRSLDISYEQYF. DNA of the CDR3: TGTGCCACCAGCAGATCTCTGGACATCTCCTACGAGCAGTACTTC. Using reference TRBV15 and TRBJ2-7 for the parts outside the CDR3, the full variable domain is DAMVIQNPRYQVTQFGKPVTLSCSQTLNHNVMYWYQQKSSQAPKLLFHYYDKDFNNEADTPDNFQSRRPNTSFCFLDIRSPGLGDTAMYLCATSRSLDISYEQYFGPGTRLTVT.

This chain joins TRBV27 and TRBJ1-1; D possibly corresponds to TRBD1 (5 bases). The V end lost 0 bases, the J end lost 12 bases, and 11 bases lay between the germline ends. This CDR3 comprises 12 residues. Germline CDR1 reads MNHEY; CDR2 reads SMNVEV (reference sequence). DNA for the CDR3: TGTGCCAGCAGTTTATCGGGGCAGCGCTCTTTCTTT. The encoded protein is CASSLSGQRSFF.

The J gene is TRBJ1-5, the V gene TRBV7-2, with D perhaps TRBD1 (6 bases). CDR1 is SGHTA, CDR2 FQGNSA, per germline. This CDR3 is 14 amino acids long. V gave up 9 bases and J gave up 1 base, with 13 bases separating them. CDR3: CASAGEGSNQPQHF. For the CDR3, the DNA is TGTGCCAGTGCAGGGGAGGGAAGCAATCAGCCCCAGCATTTT.

There are a few counts of this clone. The rearrangement joins TRBV5-1 to TRBJ2-2, with a tentative D call TRBD2 (6 bases). Germline values: CDR1 SGHRS, CDR2 YFSETQ. The CDR3 totals 16 residues. The germline V and J ends were trimmed by 3 bases and 6 bases, with 18 bases remaining between them. The CDR3 DNA reads as TGCGCCAGCAGCTCCGGGACCCGGGAGCGCTCCGGGGAGCTGTTTTTT. Protein product: CASSSGTRERSGELFF. Combining the CDR3 with reference TRBV5-1 and TRBJ2-2 gives the whole variable domain KAGVTQTPRYLIKTRGQQVTLSCSPISGHRSVSWYQQTPGQGLQFLFEYFSETQRNKGNFPGRFSGRQFSNSRSEMNVSTLELGDSALYLCASSSGTRERSGELFFGEGSRLTVL.

This chain joins TRBV2 and TRBJ1-2; the D gene is possibly TRBD1 (6 bases). Looked up from germline, CDR1 is SNHLY and CDR2 is FYNNEI. V dropped 1 base and J dropped 5 bases, with 17 bases sitting between them. The CDR3 consists of 16 residues. The CDR3 reads CASSEEGGQRGYGYTF. The CDR3 nucleotides read TGTGCCAGCAGTGAAGAGGGAGGGCAGAGGGGGTATGGCTACACCTTC.

The chain combines TRBV11-2 with TRBJ2-7, with TRBD2 as a possible D gene (6 bases). The CDR3 extends over 13 amino acids. V lost 2 bases and J 3 bases, leaving 8 bases between the germline ends. Per the germline V gene, CDR1 is SGHAT and CDR2 is FQNNGV. CDR3 sequence reads: CASSLPGVYEQYF. In DNA form, the CDR3 reads TGTGCCAGCAGCTTACCGGGGGTCTACGAGCAGTACTTC.

The rearrangement joins TRBV28 to TRBJ2-7; D gene unclear. Trimming left V 3 bases short and J 0 bases short, with 6 bases between. Germline CDR1 and CDR2: MDHEN and SYDVKM. The CDR3 totals 13 residues. The CDR3 nucleotides are TGTGCCAGCAGTTTTCCAAGCTCCTACGAGCAGTACTTC. Translated: CASSFPSSYEQYF.

The chain carries TRBV2 and TRBJ2-7, with D tentatively TRBD1 (6 bases). Trimming removed 2 bases at V and 2 bases at J, with 16 bases between. The CDR3 totals 16 residues. Germline CDR1 and CDR2: SNHLY and FYNNEI. The CDR3 bases are TGTGCCAGCAGTGAAATGATAGGACAGCCCCCCTACGAGCAGTACTTC. Its protein is CASSEMIGQPPYEQYF.

In this sample, this clone turned up once. The chain combines TRBV30 with TRBJ1-4; D is uncertain. Germline values: CDR1 GTSNPN, CDR2 SVGIG (reference sequence). V lost 2 bases to trimming and J lost 0 bases, with 7 bases between them. The length of the CDR3 is 14 residues. CDR3 loop: CAWSKGATNEKLFF. CDR3 coding DNA: TGTGCCTGGAGTAAGGGCGCAACTAATGAAAAACTGTTTTTT.